This T cell receptor (beta chain) was recovered during a study of blood T cell repertoires in COVID-19. Study summary: The United States, Italy and Spain supplied acute and convalescent COVID-19 samples. Nucleic acid was either cDNA or gDNA, and it came from T cells, B-cell-depleted T cells, or PBMCs.

In germline, CDR1 is MNHEY, CDR2 SMNVEV (reference sequence). There are 14 residues in the CDR3. The V gene lost 2 bases and the J gene lost 1 base, with 5 bases spanning the gap. Some clones are missing from TCRdb's copy, which holds only in-frame ones; the method was immunoSEQ multiplex PCR. The sample contains a few hundred thousand clones, about 90% of which appear only once. The sequence was collected from a man in his forties in a cohort exposed to, infected with or recovered from COVID-19 (not recorded which). The sequenced sample was PBMCs or T cells enriched from blood (not recorded which). This rearrangement joins TRBV27 to TRBJ2-2; D is possibly TRBD1 (5 bases). In DNA form, the CDR3 reads TGTGCCAGCAGTTTAAGGGGGAACACCGGGGAGCTGTTTTTT. It translates to CASSLRGNTGELFF.